This T cell receptor beta chain appears in the sequencing data of a study of T cell repertoires in cytomegalovirus infection. This clonotype occurred many times. Each CDR3 protein gets one entry after TCRdb re-called the reads with MiXCR. This table has 170,000 or so distinct CDR3 sequences, under 15% appearing once. The CDR3 runs to 16 residues. CDR1 is MNHEY and CDR2 is SVGAGI in the germline V gene. V was pared by 1 base and J by 5 bases, with 15 bases between. Sequenced sample: PBMCs. This chain uses TRBV6-5 with TRBJ2-1, with D hard to call. This receptor was identified in a human donor in good health (CMV status not recorded). Some clones in this sample may be carry-over from other donors' samples. The DNA of the CDR3 is TGTGCCAGCAGTTACTTTTCCCTCCCGAAAGACAATGAGCAGTTCTTC. Protein: CASSYFSLPKDNEQFF.